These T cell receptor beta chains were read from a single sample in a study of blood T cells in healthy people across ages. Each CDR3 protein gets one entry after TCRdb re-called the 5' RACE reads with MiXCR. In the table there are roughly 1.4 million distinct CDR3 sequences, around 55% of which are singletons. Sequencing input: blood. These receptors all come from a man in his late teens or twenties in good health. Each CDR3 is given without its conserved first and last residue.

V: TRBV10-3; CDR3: AISKTSGSSYEQY
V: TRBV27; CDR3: ASSFYGGGGYEQY
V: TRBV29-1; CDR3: SVDGGEGDTEAF
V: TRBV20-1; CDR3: SAITGQGGSYEQY
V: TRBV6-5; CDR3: ASGSQGIQQPQH
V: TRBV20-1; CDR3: SARAGDNEQF
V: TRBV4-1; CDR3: ASSQVGGDTQY
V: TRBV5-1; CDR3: ASSDHRGPNEKLF
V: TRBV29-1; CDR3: SVQMGSYEQY
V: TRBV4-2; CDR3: AISQVAGVAYEQY
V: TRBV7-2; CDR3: ASSLFRPGAEQY
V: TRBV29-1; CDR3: SVGLAGGGQY
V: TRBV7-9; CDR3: ASSLARQHTEAF
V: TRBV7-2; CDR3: ASSLDSSGANVLT
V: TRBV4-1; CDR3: ASGRLTDYEQY
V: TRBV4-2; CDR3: ASSQEGAGSSYEQY
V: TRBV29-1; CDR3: SYGTGPDTQY
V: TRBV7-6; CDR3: ASGTGQGANEKLF
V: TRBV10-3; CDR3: AITDGAGHNEQF
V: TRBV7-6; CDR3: ASSLAGGAYEQF
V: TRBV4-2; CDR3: ASSHLDRTGETQY
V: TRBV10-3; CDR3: AIRAGASSYEQY
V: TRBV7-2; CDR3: ASSSTTGEREKLF
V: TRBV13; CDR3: ASSLAGGRTGYNEQF
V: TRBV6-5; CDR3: ASSSAGGVDIQY
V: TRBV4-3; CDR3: ASSQKGGQADYEQY
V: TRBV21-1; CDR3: ASSKVNLRTDTQY
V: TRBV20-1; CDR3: GARKRGGNNEQF
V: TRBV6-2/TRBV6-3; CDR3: ASSQLAVLEQY
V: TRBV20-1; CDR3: SARAGGGYEQY
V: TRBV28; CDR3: ASSFPSGLAGGYETQY
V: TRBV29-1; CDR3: SVGRDYFDGYT
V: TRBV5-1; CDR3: ASSGRDPDFYEQY
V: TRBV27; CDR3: ASSRDIGEQF
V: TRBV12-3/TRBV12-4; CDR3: ASSSQGARKYTEAF
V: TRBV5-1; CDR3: ASSSGPKDTYEQY
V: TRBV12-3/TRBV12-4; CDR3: ASNYGAFHGYT
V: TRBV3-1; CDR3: ASSHRGGETQY
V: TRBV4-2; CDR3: ASSQEEENYGYT
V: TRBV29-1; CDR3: SVAAGGGDEKLF
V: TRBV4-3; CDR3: ASSQGPPSSYEQY
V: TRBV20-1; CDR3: SASISPLNTEAF
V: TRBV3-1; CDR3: ASSQGVWATNIQY
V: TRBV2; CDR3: ASRDTGLTYEQY
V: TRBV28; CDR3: ASSRTGETNYGYT